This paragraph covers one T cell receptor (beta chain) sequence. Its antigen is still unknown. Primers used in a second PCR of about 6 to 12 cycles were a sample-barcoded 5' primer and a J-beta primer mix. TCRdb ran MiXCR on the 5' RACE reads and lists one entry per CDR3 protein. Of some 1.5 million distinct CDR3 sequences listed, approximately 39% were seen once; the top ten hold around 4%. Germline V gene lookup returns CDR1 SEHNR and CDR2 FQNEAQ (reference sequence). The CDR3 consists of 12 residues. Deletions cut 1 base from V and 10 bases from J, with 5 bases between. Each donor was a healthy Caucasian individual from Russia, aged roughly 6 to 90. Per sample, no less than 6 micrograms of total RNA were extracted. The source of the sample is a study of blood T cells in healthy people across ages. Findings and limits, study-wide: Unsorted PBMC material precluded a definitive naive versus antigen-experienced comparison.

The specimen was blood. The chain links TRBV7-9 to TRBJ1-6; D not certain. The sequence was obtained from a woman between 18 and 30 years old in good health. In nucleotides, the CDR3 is TGTGCCAGCAGCTTAGGTTCCTCACCCCTCCACTTT. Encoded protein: CASSLGSSPLHF.